Detailed here is one T cell receptor (beta chain). Its target is unknown. This specimen comes from a study of cytomegalovirus exposure and HLA in healthy donors. The study ran its PCR with 60 Vbeta and 13 Jbeta primers. The method was immunoSEQ multiplex PCR; TCRdb's version includes in-frame clones alone and lacks a portion of them. The table includes nearly 110,000 clones, around 77% detected once. Germline loops: CDR1 SGHNT, CDR2 YENEEA. This CDR3 spans 11 amino acids. The germline V and J ends were trimmed by 3 bases and 7 bases, with 3 bases remaining between them. General observations from the study: Presence/absence analyses supposed approximately even sequencing depth among donors. Cytomegalovirus status, reportedly, was diagnosed with high specificity and sensitivity by the classifier.

This TCR was sampled from a male donor in good health and CMV-seronegative. V and J are TRBV11-3 and TRBJ2-2; no reliable D call. The material sequenced was PBMCs. CDR3 protein: CASSFNGELFF. The CDR3 region has the DNA TGTGCCAGCAGCTTCAACGGGGAGCTGTTTTTT.